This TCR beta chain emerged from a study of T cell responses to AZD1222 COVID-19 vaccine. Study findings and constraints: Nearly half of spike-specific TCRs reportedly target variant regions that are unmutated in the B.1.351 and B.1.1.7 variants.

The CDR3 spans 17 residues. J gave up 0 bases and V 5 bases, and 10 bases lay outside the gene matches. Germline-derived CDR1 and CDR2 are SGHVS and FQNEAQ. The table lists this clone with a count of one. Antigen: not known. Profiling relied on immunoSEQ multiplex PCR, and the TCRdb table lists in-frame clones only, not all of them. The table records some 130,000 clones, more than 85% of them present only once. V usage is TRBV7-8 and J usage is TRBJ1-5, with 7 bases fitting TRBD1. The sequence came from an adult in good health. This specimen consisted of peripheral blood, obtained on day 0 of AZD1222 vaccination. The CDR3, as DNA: TGTGCCAGCAGCGGGTACAGGGGACGAACTAGCAATCAGCCCCAGCATTTT. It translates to CASSGYRGRTSNQPQHF.